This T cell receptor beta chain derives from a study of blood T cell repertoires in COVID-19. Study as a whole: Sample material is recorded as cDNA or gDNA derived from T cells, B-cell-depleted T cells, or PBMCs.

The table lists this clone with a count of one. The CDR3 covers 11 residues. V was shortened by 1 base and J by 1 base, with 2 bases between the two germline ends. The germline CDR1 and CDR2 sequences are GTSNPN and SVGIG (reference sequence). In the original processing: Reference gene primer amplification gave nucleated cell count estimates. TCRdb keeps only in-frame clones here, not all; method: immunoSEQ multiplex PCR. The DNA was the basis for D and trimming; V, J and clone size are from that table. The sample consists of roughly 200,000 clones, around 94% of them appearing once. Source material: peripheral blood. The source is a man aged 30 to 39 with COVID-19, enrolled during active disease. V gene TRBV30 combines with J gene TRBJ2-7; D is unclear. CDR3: CAWSASYEQYF. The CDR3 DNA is TGTGCCTGGAGTGCGTCCTACGAGCAGTACTTC.